The 10 T cell receptor beta chains below all came from one sample that was sequenced in a study of blood T cell repertoires in COVID-19. Repertoires were generated with immunoSEQ multiplex PCR, while TCRdb's copy carries only in-frame clones and drops some. The repertoire holds around 43,000 clones, approximately 80% seen once, with 15% to 20% in the top ten. The sample comprised peripheral blood. The receptors derive from a man in his sixties or seventies with acute or convalescent COVID-19.

V usage is TRBV6-5 and J usage is TRBJ1-2; TRBD1 matches at 7 bases. This CDR3 is built from 13 residues. Germline trimming cut 5 bases from V and 7 bases from J; bases unmatched to any gene: 7. Germline CDR1 and CDR2: MNHEY and SVGAGI. The CDR3 here is CASSQRQGGGYTF. In DNA, the CDR3 is TGTGCCAGCAGTCAGCGACAGGGAGGTGGCTACACCTTC.

This chain links TRBV6-4 with TRBJ1-3; 9 bases line up with TRBD1. This CDR3 has 15 residues. The ends lost 4 bases at V and 5 bases at J; junction bases unmatched: 6. Per germline, CDR1 MRHNA and CDR2 SNTAGT. The CDR3 DNA follows: TGTGCCAGCAGTGGGACAGGGGTTAGGCGAAACACCATATATTTT. The encoded protein is CASSGTGVRRNTIYF.

The chain recombines TRBV4-3 with TRBJ1-4; D call uncertain. This CDR3 is 14 amino acids long. Trimming took 2 bases from V and 8 from J, leaving 12 bases between them. Germline lookup yields CDR1 LGHNA and CDR2 YSLEER. The CDR3 is CASSQSLSGEKLFF. Here the CDR3 DNA reads TGCGCCAGCAGCCAAAGCCTCAGCGGAGAAAAACTGTTTTTT.

This clone has a single count. This sequence joins TRBV5-1 and TRBJ2-5, with D maybe TRBD1 (5 bases). V lost 0 bases to trimming and J lost 5 bases, with 11 bases between them. CDR1 is SGHRS, CDR2 YFSETQ, per germline. The CDR3 extends over 14 amino acids. This CDR3 reads CASSLGQSGETQYF. The CDR3 DNA reads as TGCGCCAGCAGCTTGGGACAGTCTGGGGAGACCCAGTACTTC.

The gene calls are TRBV7-3 and TRBJ2-7; 8 bases align to TRBD1. V dropped 4 bases and J dropped 0; count of bases not matched to a gene: 5. CDR3 size: 15 residues. CDR1 and CDR2 from the germline V gene are SGHTA and FQGTGA. The CDR3 bases are TGTGCCAGCAGCTCTGGACAGGGTTCCTCCTACGAGCAGTACTTC. This codes for CASSSGQGSSYEQYF. Using reference TRBV7-3 and TRBJ2-7 for the parts outside the CDR3, the full variable domain is GAGVSQTPSNKVTEKGKYVELRCDPISGHTALYWYRQSLGQGPEFLIYFQGTGAADDSGLPNDRFFAVRPEGSVSTLKIQRTERGDSAVYLCASSSGQGSSYEQYFGPGTRLTVT.

The chain links TRBV3-1 (or the pseudogene TRBV3-2) to TRBJ2-3, with D tentatively TRBD2 (6 bases). V was pared by 4 bases and J by 2 bases, with 16 bases between. The length of the CDR3 is 16 residues. Looked up from germline, CDR1 is LGHDT and CDR2 is YNNKEL (reference sequence). The CDR3 region has the DNA TGTGCCAGCAGCCCCTCAGAAGGCGGGGACACAGATACGCAGTATTTT. It codes for CASSPSEGGDTDTQYF.

The chain employs TRBV7-9 and TRBJ1-1; 8 bases line up with TRBD1. The CDR3 runs 14 residues. Germline CDR1 reads SEHNR; CDR2 reads FQNEAQ (reference sequence). V gave up 3 bases and J gave up 5 bases; unmatched junction bases: 5. Here the CDR3 reads CASSFRGLSTEAFF. The DNA of the CDR3 is TGTGCCAGCAGCTTCAGGGGGCTGAGTACTGAAGCTTTCTTT.

The chain is built from TRBV29-1 and TRBJ1-2; D gene uncertain. Germline values: CDR1 SQVTM, CDR2 ANQGSEA. The CDR3 contains 13 residues. V shed 0 bases and J shed 7 bases, with 12 bases lying between them. The CDR3: CSVEDHRGSGYTF. The CDR3 nucleotides are TGCAGCGTTGAAGATCACCGGGGTAGTGGCTACACCTTC. Together with reference TRBV29-1 and TRBJ1-2, the CDR3 gives the full variable domain: SAVISQKPSRDICQRGTSLTIQCQVDSQVTMMFWYRQQPGQSLTLIATANQGSEATYESGFVIDKFPISRPNLTFSTLTVSNMSPEDSSIYLCSVEDHRGSGYTFGSGTRLTVV.

This chain links TRBV18 with TRBJ2-7; D may be TRBD1 (5 bases). The CDR3 totals 13 residues. Germline V lookup: CDR1 KGHSH, CDR2 LQKENI. Between the trimmed V and J ends, which lost 3 bases and 11 bases, there was a span of 17 bases. CDR3 DNA sequence: TGTGCCAGCTCACCCTCGGACACTCGCGGCGAGTACTTC. Its protein product is CASSPSDTRGEYF.

This clone was picked up a small number of times. The chain joins TRBV5-1 to TRBJ2-2, with 12 bases identical to TRBD2. The CDR3 contains 17 residues. Germline CDR1 is SGHRS and CDR2 is YFSETQ. V lost 0 bases, J lost 3 bases, and 3 bases stayed unmatched. CDR3 residues: CASSLVPSGGDTGELFF. The CDR3 DNA follows: TGCGCCAGCAGCTTGGTTCCTAGCGGGGGGGACACCGGGGAGCTGTTTTTT.